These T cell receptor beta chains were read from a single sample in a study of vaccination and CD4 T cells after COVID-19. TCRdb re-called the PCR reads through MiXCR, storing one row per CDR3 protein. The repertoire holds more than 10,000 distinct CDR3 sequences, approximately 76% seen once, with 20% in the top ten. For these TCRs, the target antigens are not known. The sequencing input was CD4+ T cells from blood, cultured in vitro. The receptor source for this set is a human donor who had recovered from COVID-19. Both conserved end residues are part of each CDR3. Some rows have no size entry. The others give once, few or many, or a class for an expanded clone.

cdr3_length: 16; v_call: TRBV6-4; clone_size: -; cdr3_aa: CASSLPQGQRPYEQYF
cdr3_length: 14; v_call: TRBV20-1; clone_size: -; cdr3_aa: CSAQDGAGTYEQYF
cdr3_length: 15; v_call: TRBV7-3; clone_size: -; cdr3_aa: CASSLLPTSSTEAFF
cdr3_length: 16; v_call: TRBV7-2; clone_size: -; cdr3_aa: CASSLGGAGKYPEAFF
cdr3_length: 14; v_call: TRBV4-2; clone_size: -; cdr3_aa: CASSQGGVGETQYF
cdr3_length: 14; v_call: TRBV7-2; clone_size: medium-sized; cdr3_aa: CASSFSTGSYEQYF
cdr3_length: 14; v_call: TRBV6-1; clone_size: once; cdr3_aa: CASRDRVGYYGYTF
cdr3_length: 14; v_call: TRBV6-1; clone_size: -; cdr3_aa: CASSGQVENQPQHF
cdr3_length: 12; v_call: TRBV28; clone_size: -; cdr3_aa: CASSSPGNTIYF
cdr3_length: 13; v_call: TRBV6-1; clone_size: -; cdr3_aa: CVSVMGGVYEQYF
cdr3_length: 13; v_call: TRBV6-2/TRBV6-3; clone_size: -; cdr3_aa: CASTGQQNTEAFF
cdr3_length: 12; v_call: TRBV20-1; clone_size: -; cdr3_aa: CSARRQNTEAFF
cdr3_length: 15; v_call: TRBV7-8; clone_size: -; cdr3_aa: CASSSRAQGGYGYTF
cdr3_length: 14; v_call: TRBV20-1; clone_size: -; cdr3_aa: CRLYSGSSADTQYF
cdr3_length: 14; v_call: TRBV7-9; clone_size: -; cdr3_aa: CASSLAGGGSPLHF
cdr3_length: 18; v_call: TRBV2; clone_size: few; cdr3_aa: CASSVPGQGSPFNQPQHF
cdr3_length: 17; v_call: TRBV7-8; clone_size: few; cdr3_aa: CASSLGFLAGGTYEQYF
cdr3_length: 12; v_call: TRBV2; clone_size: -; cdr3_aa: CASSKDRDTQYF
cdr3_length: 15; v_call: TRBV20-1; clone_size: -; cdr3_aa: CSARFGGANGNTIYF
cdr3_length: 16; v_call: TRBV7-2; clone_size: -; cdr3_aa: CASSHTGTGVSFEQYF
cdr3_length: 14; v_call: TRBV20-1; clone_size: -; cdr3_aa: CSVSAKQGQNIQYF
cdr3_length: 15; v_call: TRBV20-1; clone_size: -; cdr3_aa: CSARDPGQGGQPQHF
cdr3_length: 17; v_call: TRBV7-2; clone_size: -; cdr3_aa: CASSLYSTGGPWETQYF
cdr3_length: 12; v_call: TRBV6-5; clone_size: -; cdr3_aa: CASSSQRYGYTF
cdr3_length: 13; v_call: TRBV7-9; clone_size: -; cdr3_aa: CASSRNMNTEAFF
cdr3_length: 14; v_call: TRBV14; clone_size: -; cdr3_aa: CASSQAGTGSIQYF
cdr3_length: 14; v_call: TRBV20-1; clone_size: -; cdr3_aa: CSAGAGGGSYGYTF
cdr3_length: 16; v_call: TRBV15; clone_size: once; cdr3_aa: CATSRDLGSGYQPQHF
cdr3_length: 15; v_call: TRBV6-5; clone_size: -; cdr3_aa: CASSLGQGTSQPQHF
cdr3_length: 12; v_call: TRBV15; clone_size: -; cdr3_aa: CATSEGGYGYTF
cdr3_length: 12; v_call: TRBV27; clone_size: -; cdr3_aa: CASSSPRDTQYF
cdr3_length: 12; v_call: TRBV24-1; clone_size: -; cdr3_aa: CATSGGSYEQYF
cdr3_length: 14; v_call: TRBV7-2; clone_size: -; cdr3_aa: CASTRDLESYEQYF
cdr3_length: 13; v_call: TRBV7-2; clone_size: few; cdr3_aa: CASRAGGSYEQYF
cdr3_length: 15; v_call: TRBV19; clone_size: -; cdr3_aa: CASSISLAGFYEQYF
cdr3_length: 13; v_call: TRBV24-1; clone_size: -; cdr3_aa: CAAGEGPYNEQFF
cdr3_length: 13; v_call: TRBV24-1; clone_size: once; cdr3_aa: CATSGRGVETQYF
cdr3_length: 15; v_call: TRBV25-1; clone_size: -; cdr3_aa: CASSGGGGLNTEAFF
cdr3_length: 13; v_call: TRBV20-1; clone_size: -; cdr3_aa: CSARVDGNTEAFF
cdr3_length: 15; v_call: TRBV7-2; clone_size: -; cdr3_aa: CASSSGTGGFYEQYF
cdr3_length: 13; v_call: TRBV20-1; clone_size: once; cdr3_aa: CSATNRLSYEQYF
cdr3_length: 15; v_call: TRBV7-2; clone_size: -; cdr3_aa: CASSLQRGTNYGYTF
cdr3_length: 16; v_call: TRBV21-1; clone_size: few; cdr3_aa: CASNHRDRGSPDTQYF
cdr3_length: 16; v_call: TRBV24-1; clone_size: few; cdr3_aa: CATSDFGQGINNEQFF
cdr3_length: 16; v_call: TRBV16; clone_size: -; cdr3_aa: CASSQSMVGRKETQYF
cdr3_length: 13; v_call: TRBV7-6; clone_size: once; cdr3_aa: CASSNGRLNTIYF
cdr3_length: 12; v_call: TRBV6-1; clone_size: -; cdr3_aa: CASGGANQPQHF
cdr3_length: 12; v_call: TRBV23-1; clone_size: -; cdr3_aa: CASSHGGTEAFF
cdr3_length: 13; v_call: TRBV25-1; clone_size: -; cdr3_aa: CASKGAVNNEQFF
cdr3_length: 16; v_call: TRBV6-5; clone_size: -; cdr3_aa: CASSYSGLAGAETQYF
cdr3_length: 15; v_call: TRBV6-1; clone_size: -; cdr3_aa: CASSEVGGQDYGYTF
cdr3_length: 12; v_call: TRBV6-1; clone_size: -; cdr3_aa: CASNEGWTEAFF
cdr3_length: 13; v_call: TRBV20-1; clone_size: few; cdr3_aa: CSAPPRWGTEAFF
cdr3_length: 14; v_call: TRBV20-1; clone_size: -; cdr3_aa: CSGDYRMGYNEQFF
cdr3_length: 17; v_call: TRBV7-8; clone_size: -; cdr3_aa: CASRPPAGTGYGSPLHF
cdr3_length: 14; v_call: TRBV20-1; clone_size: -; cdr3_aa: CSALRDGLNYGYTF
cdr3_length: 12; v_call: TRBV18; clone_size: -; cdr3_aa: CASSPKPPGAFF
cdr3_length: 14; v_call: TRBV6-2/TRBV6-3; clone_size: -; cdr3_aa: CASRVTGSDQPQHF
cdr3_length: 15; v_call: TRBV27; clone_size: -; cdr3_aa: CASSFAPYREGEQFF
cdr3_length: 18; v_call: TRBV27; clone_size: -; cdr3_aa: CASSFRGLAGGAYNEQFF